These 26 T cell receptor beta chains were all obtained from the same sample, sequenced in a study of blood T cells in healthy people across ages. Next came a second PCR, run for about 7 to 12 cycles, which used a sample-barcoded 5' primer along with a J-beta primer mix. TCRdb independently ran MiXCR on the 5' RACE reads; one entry per CDR3 protein. The sample lists about 1.4 million distinct CDR3 sequences, approximately 59% occurring once. What was sequenced was blood. These TCRs come from a young man in good health.

The rearrangement links TRBV6-6 to TRBJ2-5, with D perhaps matching TRBD1 or TRBD2 (5 bases each). V gave up 10 bases and J gave up 1 base, with 10 bases separating them. CDR3 size: 12 residues. In germline, CDR1 is MNHNY, CDR2 SVGAGI (reference sequence). The CDR3 here is CATRDVQETQYF. For the CDR3, the DNA is TGTGCCACCCGGGACGTCCAAGAGACCCAGTACTTC.

This clonotype was detected only a few times. The rearrangement uses TRBV5-6 and TRBJ1-2; 8 nucleotides align to TRBD1. Germline V gene sequence: CDR1 SGHDT, CDR2 YYEEEE. J gave up 4 bases and V 4 bases, and 6 bases lay outside the gene matches. The CDR3 is 14 amino acids. This CDR3 is CASSLGDRSYGYTF. Written as DNA, the CDR3 is TGTGCCAGCAGCCTCGGGGACAGGTCCTATGGCTACACCTTC.

This sequence joins TRBV5-8 and TRBJ1-1; D remains unclear. This CDR3 has 17 amino acids. V was clipped by 1 base and J by 0 bases, with 16 bases between them. Germline CDR1 SGHTS, CDR2 YDEGEE. The CDR3 loop reads CASSLLPPDGMNTEAFF. Written as DNA, the CDR3 is TGTGCCAGCAGCTTGCTCCCCCCCGACGGGATGAACACTGAAGCTTTCTTT.

The rearrangement joins TRBV7-9 to TRBJ2-7, with 9 nucleotides matching TRBD1. This CDR3 region has 15 residues. Germline CDR1 is SEHNR and CDR2 is FQNEAQ (reference sequence). The V segment lost 5 bases and the J segment 4 bases; nucleotides outside the gene matches: 9. The CDR3 region is CASSVQGTGRYEQYF. CDR3 nucleotides: TGTGCCAGCAGCGTCCAAGGGACAGGGAGGTACGAGCAGTACTTC.

V is TRBV6-2 or TRBV6-3 and J is TRBJ2-5; D remains unclear. The J call may be faulty, since TRBJ2-7 better matches the DNA end. Germline V gives CDR1 MNHEY, CDR2 SVGEGT. The CDR3 covers 13 residues. The CDR3 spells CASSYGLPYEQYF. The DNA for the CDR3 is TGTGCCAGCAGTTACGGCTTACCTTACGAGCAGTACTTC.

The chain's CDR3 is CASSSPRLAGTSTDTQYF. The CDR3 DNA sequence: TGCGCCAGCAGCTCGCCTCGTCTAGCGGGCACTAGCACAGATACGCAGTATTTT. The chain uses TRBV5-1 and TRBJ2-3, with 8 bases aligning to TRBD2. Germline V CDR1 and CDR2: SGHRS, YFSETQ. V lost 3 bases to trimming and J lost 0 bases; unmatched junction nucleotides: 12. This CDR3 region has 18 residues.

The table lists this clonotype with a few counts. The CDR3 is CSVEVWRDRAYNEQFF. In DNA form, the CDR3 reads TGCAGCGTTGAAGTGTGGCGAGACAGGGCTTACAATGAGCAGTTCTTC. The genes are TRBV29-1 and TRBJ2-1, with 7 positions matching TRBD1. J was trimmed by 4 bases and V by 1 base; bases with no gene match: 10. The CDR3 length is 16 residues. Per germline, CDR1 SQVTM and CDR2 ANQGSEA.

The chain recombines TRBV28 with TRBJ2-5; D is uncertain. Trimming cost V 2 bases and J 5 bases, with 15 bases left between them. CDR1 and CDR2 from the germline V gene are MDHEN and SYDVKM. The length of the CDR3 is 15 residues. CDR3 residues: CASSLPSGSIETQYF. The CDR3 region has the DNA TGTGCCAGCAGTTTACCTAGTGGCAGCATCGAGACCCAGTACTTC. The whole variable domain, remainder taken from reference TRBV28 and TRBJ2-5, is DVKVTQSSRYLVKRTGEKVFLECVQDMDHENMFWYRQDPGLGLRLIYFSYDVKMKEKGDIPEGYSVSREKKERFSLILESASTNQTSMYLCASSLPSGSIETQYFGPGTRLLVL.

Note on this clonotype: The junction differs from germline at one of its ends, possibly a read error. The V call is TRBV25-1, the J call TRBJ2-1; 7 bases line up with TRBD1. Germline V gene data show CDR1 as MGHDK and CDR2 as SYGVNS. The CDR3 is made up of 14 amino acids. The CDR3 DNA reads TGTGCCAGCAATGAAGACAGGGAAAGGGGTCCACAGTTCTTC. It yields the protein CASNEDRERGPQFF.

The table lists this clonotype with a count of one. V is TRBV4-1 and J is TRBJ2-1, with D possibly matching TRBD2 (5 bases). The J call may be mistaken, given a closer DNA end match to TRBJ2-7. This CDR3 comprises 16 residues. In germline, CDR1 is MGHRA, CDR2 YSYEKL. CDR3: CASRNLSGSSYNEQYF. DNA for the CDR3: TGCGCCAGCAGGAACCTAAGCGGAAGCTCCTACAATGAGCAGTACTTC.

CDR3 protein: CASSLASGSFVSGANVLTF. The CDR3 nucleotides read TGTGCCAGCAGCTTAGCTAGCGGGAGTTTCGTCTCTGGGGCCAACGTCCTGACTTTC. V usage is TRBV7-9 and J usage is TRBJ2-6; 9 bases line up with TRBD2. The CDR3 is 19 amino acids. V shed 0 bases, J shed 0 bases, and the junction held 6 bases outside the gene matches. In germline, CDR1 is SEHNR, CDR2 FQNEAQ (reference sequence).

This clonotype turned up a few times. The chain uses TRBV12-3 or TRBV12-4 and TRBJ1-4, with D unclear. The CDR3 contains 13 residues. V was pared by 4 bases and J by 7 bases, with 10 bases between. The CDR3 bases are TGTGCCAGCAGTTATGTAACGGCTGAAAAACTGTTTTTT. Translating it yields CASSYVTAEKLFF.

This clonotype was counted only a few times. The genes are TRBV5-1 and TRBJ2-3; 12 bases are a match to TRBD2. This CDR3 is built from 17 residues. Germline V gene data show CDR1 as SGHRS and CDR2 as YFSETQ. Trimming took 0 bases from V and 5 from J; bases not matched to a gene: 7. The CDR3 region is CASSLEGLAGIGDTQYF. The DNA for the CDR3 is TGCGCCAGCAGCTTGGAAGGACTAGCGGGGATTGGAGATACGCAGTATTTT.

This clonotype is a singleton in its sample. The chain carries TRBV4-1 and TRBJ2-3; TRBD1 matches at 9 bases. Germline V gives CDR1 MGHRA, CDR2 YSYEKL. This CDR3 has 17 amino acids. The trim removed 5 bases at V and 2 bases at J, leaving 11 bases unmatched. The CDR3 DNA reads as TGCGCCAGCAGCTCCCAGGGGGGACAGGGATACACAGATACGCAGTATTTT. Its protein product is CASSSQGGQGYTDTQYF.

The chain carries TRBV6-2 or TRBV6-3 and TRBJ1-5, with no clear D. Looked up from germline, CDR1 is MNHEY and CDR2 is SVGEGT. The CDR3 sequence is 13 residues long. V was pared by 6 bases and J by 5 bases, with 11 bases between. CDR3 DNA: TGTGCCAGCAGCCAGACACTGCATCAGCCCCAGCATTTT. It codes for CASSQTLHQPQHF.

The rearrangement joins TRBV29-1 to TRBJ2-1, with D possibly TRBD1 on 6 matching bases. Germline assignment: CDR1 SQVTM and CDR2 ANQGSEA. V lost 2 bases and J 3 bases, leaving 8 bases between the germline ends. The CDR3 covers 13 residues. The CDR3 sequence: CSVESGVYNEQFF. CDR3 bases: TGCAGCGTTGAATCAGGGGTCTACAATGAGCAGTTCTTC.

This clonotype was counted between two and nine times. The chain couples TRBV20-1 to TRBJ2-1, with D unresolved. The ends were cut back, 5 bases at V and 3 bases at J, with 8 bases in the middle. Germline V lookup: CDR1 DFQATT, CDR2 SNEGSKA (reference sequence). The CDR3 runs 12 residues. The CDR3 loop is CSAPGVYNEQFF. For the CDR3, the DNA is TGCAGTGCTCCTGGGGTCTACAATGAGCAGTTCTTC.

V and J are TRBV5-5 and TRBJ2-1; perhaps TRBD2 as D (5 bases). Looked up from germline, CDR1 is SGHKS and CDR2 is YYEKEE (reference sequence). V dropped 2 bases and J dropped 6 bases, with 15 bases sitting between them. This CDR3 is built from 15 residues. CDR3 sequence reads: CASSFHTADFNEQFF. The CDR3 DNA follows: TGTGCCAGCAGCTTCCACACAGCGGACTTCAATGAGCAGTTCTTC.

For this clonotype: Lacking the conserved final phenylalanine or tryptophan, this CDR3 likely reflects a read error. The genes are TRBV5-1 and TRBJ2-4; the match to TRBD1 covers 9 bases. The CDR3 has 15 residues. Germline V gene sequence: CDR1 SGHRS, CDR2 YFSETQ. Written as DNA, the CDR3 is TGCGCCAGCACCTTGTATGGGACAGGGAAAAACATTCAGTACGTC. It codes for CASTLYGTGKNIQYV.

This chain uses TRBV12-3 or TRBV12-4 with TRBJ2-1; 11 bases are shared with TRBD2. The V and J ends lost 6 bases and 10 bases, in that order; junction bases with no gene match: 5. The CDR3 is made up of 13 amino acids. The CDR3 protein is CASSRLAGPEQFF. The CDR3 DNA sequence: TGTGCCAGCAGCCGACTAGCGGGACCAGAGCAGTTCTTC.

This sequence joins TRBV7-2 and TRBJ2-7; 9 nucleotides line up with TRBD2. This CDR3 is 16 amino acids long. Germline trimming cut 0 bases from V and 1 base from J; bases unmatched to any gene: 4. From germline, CDR1 is SGHTA and CDR2 FQGNSA. DNA for the CDR3: TGTGCCAGCAGCTTAGCCGGTAGCGGGAGATCCTACGAGCAGTACTTC. This sequence encodes CASSLAGSGRSYEQYF.

This sequence joins TRBV14 and TRBJ1-2; D gene unclear. The CDR3 spans 13 residues. V lost 1 base, J lost 2 bases, and 5 bases lay in between. Germline values: CDR1 SGHDN, CDR2 FVKESK. The CDR3 sequence is CASSQVGNYGYTF. The DNA for the CDR3 is TGTGCCAGCAGCCAAGTCGGGAACTATGGCTACACCTTC.

The V gene is TRBV12-3 or TRBV12-4, the J gene TRBJ2-7; D may be TRBD1 (6 bases). CDR3 size: 11 residues. V was pared by 6 bases and J by 5 bases, with 8 bases between. The DNA of the CDR3 is TGTGCCAGCAGCTGGACAGACGAGCAGTACTTC. This codes for CASSWTDEQYF.

The genes are TRBV6-5 and TRBJ2-1; D is unclear. V was pared by 6 bases and J by 6 bases, with 12 bases between. The CDR3 is 13 amino acids. In germline, CDR1 is MNHEY, CDR2 SVGAGI. CDR3 bases: TGTGCCAGCAGCCCGGGTAGCTTCAATGAGCAGTTCTTC. Amino acid sequence: CASSPGSFNEQFF.

The rearrangement links TRBV15 to TRBJ2-5; 8 bases align to TRBD1. CDR1 and CDR2 (germline): LNHNV, YYDKDF (reference sequence). Germline trimming cut 4 bases from V and 4 bases from J; bases unmatched to any gene: 11. The CDR3 runs to 16 residues. The CDR3 DNA sequence: TGTGCCACCAGCATAGATCGACAGGGGCAAGCAGAGACCCAGTACTTC. Translating gives CATSIDRQGQAETQYF.

J is TRBJ2-7 and V is TRBV6-1; TRBD1 matches at 9 bases. Germline assignment: CDR1 MNHNS and CDR2 SASEGT. CDR3 length equals 14 residues. V lost 6 bases and J lost 3; bases outside the gene matches: 6. The DNA for the CDR3 is TGTGCCAGCAGCCGGGACAGGGTTAACTACGAGCAGTACTTC. Protein sequence: CASSRDRVNYEQYF.